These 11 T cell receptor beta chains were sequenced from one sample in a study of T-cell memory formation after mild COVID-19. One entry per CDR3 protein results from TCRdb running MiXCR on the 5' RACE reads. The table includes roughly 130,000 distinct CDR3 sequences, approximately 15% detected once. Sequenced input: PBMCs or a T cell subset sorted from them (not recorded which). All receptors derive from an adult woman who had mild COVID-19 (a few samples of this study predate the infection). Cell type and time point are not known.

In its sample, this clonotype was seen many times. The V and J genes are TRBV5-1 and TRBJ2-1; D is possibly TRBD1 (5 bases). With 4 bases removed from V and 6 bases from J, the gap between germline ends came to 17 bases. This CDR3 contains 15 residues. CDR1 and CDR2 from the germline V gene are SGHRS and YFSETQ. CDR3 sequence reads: CASSRLGAETNEQFF. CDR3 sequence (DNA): TGCGCCAGCAGCCGCTTAGGGGCCGAGACCAATGAGCAGTTCTTC.

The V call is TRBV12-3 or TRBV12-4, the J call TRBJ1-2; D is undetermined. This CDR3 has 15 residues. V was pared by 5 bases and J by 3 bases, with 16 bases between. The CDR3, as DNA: TGTGCCAGCAGTCCGTGGTGGCAGGAGGACTATGGCTACACCTTC. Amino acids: CASSPWWQEDYGYTF.

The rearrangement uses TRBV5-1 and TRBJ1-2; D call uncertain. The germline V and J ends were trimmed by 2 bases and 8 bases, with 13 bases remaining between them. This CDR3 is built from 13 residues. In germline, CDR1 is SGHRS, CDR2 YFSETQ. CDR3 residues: CASSFVVAVGYTF. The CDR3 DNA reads TGCGCCAGCAGCTTCGTGGTGGCCGTGGGCTACACCTTC.

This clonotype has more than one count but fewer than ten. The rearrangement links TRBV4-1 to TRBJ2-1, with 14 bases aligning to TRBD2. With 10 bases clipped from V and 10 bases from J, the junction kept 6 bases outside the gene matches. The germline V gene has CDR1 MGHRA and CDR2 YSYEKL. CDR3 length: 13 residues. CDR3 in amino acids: CATQTSGGGEQFF. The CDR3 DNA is TGCGCCACCCAGACTAGCGGGGGGGGCGAGCAGTTCTTC.

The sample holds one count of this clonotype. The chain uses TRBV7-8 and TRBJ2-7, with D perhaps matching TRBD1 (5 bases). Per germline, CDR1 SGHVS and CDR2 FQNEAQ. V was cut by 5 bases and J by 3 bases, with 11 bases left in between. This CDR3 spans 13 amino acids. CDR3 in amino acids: CASSPRQFYEQYF. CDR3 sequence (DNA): TGTGCCAGCAGCCCACGACAGTTCTACGAGCAGTACTTC. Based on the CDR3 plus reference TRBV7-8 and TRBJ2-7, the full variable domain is GAGVSQSPRYKVAKRGQDVALRCDPISGHVSLFWYQQALGQGPEFLTYFQNEAQLDKSGLPSDRFFAERPEGSVSTLKIQRTQQEDSAVYLCASSPRQFYEQYFGPGTRLTVT.

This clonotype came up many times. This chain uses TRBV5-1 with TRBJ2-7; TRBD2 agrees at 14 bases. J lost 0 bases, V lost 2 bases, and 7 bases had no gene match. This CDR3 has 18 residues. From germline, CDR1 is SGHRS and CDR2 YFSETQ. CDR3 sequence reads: CASSFGTSGGSYSYEQYF. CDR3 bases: TGCGCCAGCAGCTTCGGGACTAGCGGGGGCTCCTACTCCTACGAGCAGTACTTC.

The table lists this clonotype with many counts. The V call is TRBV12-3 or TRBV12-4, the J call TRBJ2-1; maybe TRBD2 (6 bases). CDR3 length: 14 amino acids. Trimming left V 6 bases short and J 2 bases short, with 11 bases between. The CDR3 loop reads CASRTGTPYNEQFF. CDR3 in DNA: TGTGCCAGCAGGACCGGGACTCCCTACAATGAGCAGTTCTTC.

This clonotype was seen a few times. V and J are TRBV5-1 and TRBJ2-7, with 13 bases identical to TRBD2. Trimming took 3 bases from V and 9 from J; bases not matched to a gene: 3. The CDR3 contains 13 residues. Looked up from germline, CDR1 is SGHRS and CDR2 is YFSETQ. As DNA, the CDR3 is TGCGCCAGCAGCTCGGGACTAGCGGGGTTGCAGTACTTC. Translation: CASSSGLAGLQYF.

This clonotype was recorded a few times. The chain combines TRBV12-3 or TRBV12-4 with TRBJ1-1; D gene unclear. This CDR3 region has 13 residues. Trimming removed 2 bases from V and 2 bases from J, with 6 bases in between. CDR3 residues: CASSLIGNTEAFF. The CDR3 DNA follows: TGTGCCAGCAGTTTAATCGGTAACACTGAAGCTTTCTTT.

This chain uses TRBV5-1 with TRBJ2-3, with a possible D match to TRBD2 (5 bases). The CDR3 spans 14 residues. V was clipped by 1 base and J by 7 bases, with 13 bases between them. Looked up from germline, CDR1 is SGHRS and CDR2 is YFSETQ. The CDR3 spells CASSLTGERYTQYF. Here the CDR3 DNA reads TGCGCCAGCAGCTTGACCGGGGAGAGATATACGCAGTATTTT.

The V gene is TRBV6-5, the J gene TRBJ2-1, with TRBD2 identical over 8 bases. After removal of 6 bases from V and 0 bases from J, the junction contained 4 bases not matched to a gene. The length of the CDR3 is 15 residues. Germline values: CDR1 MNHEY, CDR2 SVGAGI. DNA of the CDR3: TGTGCCAGCAGCGGACTAGCAGCCTCCTACAATGAGCAGTTCTTC. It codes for CASSGLAASYNEQFF.